This T cell receptor (beta chain) appears in the sequencing data of a study of molecular identifiers for immune sequencing clone quantification. CD8+CD4-CCR7+CD45RA+ cells were sorted as naive CD8 T cells. The V gene lost 7 bases and the J gene lost 0 bases, with 10 bases spanning the gap. Germline lookup yields CDR1 LNHDA and CDR2 SQIVND (reference sequence). This CDR3 has 14 amino acids. With respect to this clonotype: The antigen remains undetermined.

Libraries of bulk TCR were made by previously described methods (with listed TCR primers). TCRdb fed the PCR reads into MiXCR, producing one record per CDR3 protein. There are under 800,000 distinct CDR3 sequences in the sample; 25% occur only once, and approximately 0.75% lies in the top ten. Study-wide results and limits: Spiked-in Jurkat TCR RNA corresponding to one cell was reported as detectable against about 1 million naive cells. In naive cells, clones above 20 RNA copies held under 1% of molecules, whereas in effector cells they held over 99%.

The V gene is TRBV19, the J gene TRBJ1-5; D gene uncertain. Sequenced input: naive CD8+ T cells from blood, with Jurkat cell RNA spiked in. The subset: FACS-sorted CD8+CD4-CCR7+CD45RA+ naive T cells. This TCR came from a human donor in good health. Some libraries in this study had Jurkat cell RNA spiked in. CDR3 protein: CASIGYDSNQPQHF. CDR3 DNA: TGTGCCAGTATAGGGTATGATAGCAATCAGCCCCAGCATTTT. Filled out from reference TRBV19 and TRBJ1-5, the complete variable domain reads DGGITQSPKYLFRKEGQNVTLSCEQNLNHDAMYWYRQDPGQGLRLIYYSQIVNDFQKGDIAEGYSVSREKKESFPLTVTSAQKNPTAFYLCASIGYDSNQPQHFGDGTRLSIL.